This is a list of T cell receptor beta chains from one sample in a study of blood T cell repertoires in COVID-19. The protocol was immunoSEQ multiplex PCR, while the TCRdb copy is restricted to in-frame clones and leaves out a portion. The data contain approximately 170,000 clones, approximately 80% of them seen just once; the ten biggest clones take up 10% to 15%. The sample consisted of peripheral blood. All receptors derive from a man between 65 and 85 years old who had recovered from COVID-19. The CDR3 runs from the conserved cysteine through the conserved F or W. Fields, in order: D gene, clone size, V gene, J gene, CDR3 protein, CDR3 DNA. The D gene is left open where the match is weak. Clone size is given for some rows only: seen once, a few or many times, or a class if the clone is expanded.

d_gene: TRBD2; abundance: once; v_gene: TRBV5-1; j_gene: TRBJ2-7; CDR3aa: CASSSGLAASSYEQYF; CDR3nt: TGCGCCAGCAGCTCCGGACTAGCGGCGAGCTCCTACGAGCAGTACTTC
d_gene: NA; abundance: NA; v_gene: TRBV10-3; j_gene: TRBJ2-1; CDR3aa: CAISVSGVTKSSYNEQFF; CDR3nt: TGTGCCATCAGTGTTTCGGGAGTCACTAAGAGCTCCTACAATGAGCAGTTCTTC
d_gene: NA; abundance: NA; v_gene: TRBV5-1; j_gene: TRBJ2-7; CDR3aa: CASSTGSGSYEQYF; CDR3nt: TGCGCCAGCAGCACCGGGAGCGGCTCCTACGAGCAGTACTTC
d_gene: TRBD1; abundance: NA; v_gene: TRBV3-1/TRBV3-2; j_gene: TRBJ1-1; CDR3aa: CASSQDDRENTEAFF; CDR3nt: TGTGCCAGCAGCCAAGATGACAGGGAGAACACTGAAGCTTTCTTT
d_gene: TRBD2; abundance: NA; v_gene: TRBV6-5; j_gene: TRBJ2-7; CDR3aa: CASSYSGAGDYYEQYF; CDR3nt: TGTGCCAGCAGTTACTCAGGCGCGGGAGATTATTACGAGCAGTACTTC
d_gene: NA; abundance: NA; v_gene: TRBV7-2; j_gene: TRBJ2-2; CDR3aa: CASSFRNTGELFF; CDR3nt: TGTGCCAGCAGCTTCCGTAACACCGGGGAGCTGTTTTTT
d_gene: NA; abundance: NA; v_gene: TRBV3-1/TRBV3-2; j_gene: TRBJ2-1; CDR3aa: CASSRSGSEQFF; CDR3nt: TGTGCCAGCAGCCGATCCGGGAGTGAGCAGTTCTTC
d_gene: TRBD1; abundance: NA; v_gene: TRBV9; j_gene: TRBJ2-5; CDR3aa: CASSLPDREETQYF; CDR3nt: TGTGCCAGCAGCCTCCCGGACAGGGAAGAGACCCAGTACTTC
d_gene: NA; abundance: many; v_gene: TRBV5-1; j_gene: TRBJ1-1; CDR3aa: CASSFSGPQGTEAFF; CDR3nt: TGCGCCAGCAGCTTCTCGGGCCCTCAGGGGACTGAAGCTTTCTTT
d_gene: NA; abundance: NA; v_gene: TRBV14; j_gene: TRBJ2-1; CDR3aa: CASSQGAGRSNEQFF; CDR3nt: TGTGCCAGCAGCCAAGGGGCGGGACGGAGCAATGAGCAGTTCTTC
d_gene: NA; abundance: NA; v_gene: TRBV18; j_gene: TRBJ1-2; CDR3aa: CASSARQAQKANYGYTF; CDR3nt: TGTGCCAGCTCCGCCCGACAGGCCCAAAAAGCTAACTATGGCTACACCTTC
d_gene: TRBD1; abundance: NA; v_gene: TRBV28; j_gene: TRBJ2-7; CDR3aa: CASITTGGSYEQYF; CDR3nt: TGTGCCAGCATTACGACAGGGGGCAGCTACGAGCAGTACTTC
d_gene: TRBD1; abundance: NA; v_gene: TRBV7-9; j_gene: TRBJ1-2; CDR3aa: CASSPSDRASGGYTF; CDR3nt: TGTGCCAGCAGCCCCTCAGACAGGGCCTCGGGCGGCTACACCTTC
d_gene: TRBD1; abundance: NA; v_gene: TRBV30; j_gene: TRBJ2-7; CDR3aa: CAWTPRTGGTYEQYF; CDR3nt: TGTGCCTGGACCCCGAGGACAGGTGGAACCTACGAGCAGTACTTC
d_gene: TRBD1; abundance: NA; v_gene: TRBV30; j_gene: TRBJ2-6; CDR3aa: CACADRGLAGANVLTF; CDR3nt: TGTGCCTGCGCGGACAGGGGTCTCGCGGGGGCCAACGTCCTGACTTTC
d_gene: TRBD2; abundance: NA; v_gene: TRBV5-8; j_gene: TRBJ2-5; CDR3aa: CASSLLSGGETQYF; CDR3nt: TGTGCCAGCAGCTTACTGTCGGGAGGAGAGACCCAGTACTTC
d_gene: TRBD2; abundance: NA; v_gene: TRBV5-8; j_gene: TRBJ2-5; CDR3aa: CASSLGSGSAETQYF; CDR3nt: TGTGCCAGCAGCTTAGGTAGCGGGAGTGCAGAGACCCAGTACTTC
d_gene: NA; abundance: NA; v_gene: TRBV10-1; j_gene: TRBJ1-1; CDR3aa: CASSPGVGSAFF; CDR3nt: TGCGCCAGCAGCCCAGGGGTAGGTTCGGCTTTCTTT
d_gene: NA; abundance: NA; v_gene: TRBV10-3; j_gene: TRBJ2-2; CDR3aa: CAISEGGGRTGELFF; CDR3nt: TGTGCCATCAGTGAGGGAGGGGGCAGGACCGGGGAGCTGTTTTTT
d_gene: NA; abundance: NA; v_gene: TRBV30; j_gene: TRBJ1-2; CDR3aa: CAWSLQGSYGYTF; CDR3nt: TGTGCCTGGAGTTTACAGGGAAGCTATGGCTACACCTTC
d_gene: NA; abundance: NA; v_gene: TRBV11-2; j_gene: TRBJ1-3; CDR3aa: CAAGGFGNTIYF; CDR3nt: TGTGCCGCGGGGGGTTTTGGAAACACCATATATTTT
d_gene: NA; abundance: NA; v_gene: TRBV5-6; j_gene: TRBJ1-1; CDR3aa: CASSSYREGGTEAFF; CDR3nt: TGTGCCAGCAGCTCCTACAGGGAAGGTGGCACTGAAGCTTTCTTT
d_gene: NA; abundance: NA; v_gene: TRBV7-9; j_gene: TRBJ1-1; CDR3aa: CASSLTTGNTEAFF; CDR3nt: TGTGCCAGCAGCCTAACCACTGGGAACACTGAAGCTTTCTTT
d_gene: NA; abundance: NA; v_gene: TRBV15; j_gene: TRBJ2-3; CDR3aa: CATSKAIGDTQYF; CDR3nt: TGTGCCACCAGCAAAGCAATCGGAGATACGCAGTATTTT
d_gene: NA; abundance: many; v_gene: TRBV12-5; j_gene: TRBJ1-1; CDR3aa: CASGVGLVTEAFF; CDR3nt: TGTGCTAGTGGCGTCGGGTTGGTAACTGAAGCTTTCTTT
d_gene: NA; abundance: once; v_gene: TRBV5-1; j_gene: TRBJ2-2; CDR3aa: CASSLGLLSGELFF; CDR3nt: TGCGCCAGCAGCCTCGGACTACTCTCGGGGGAGCTGTTTTTT
d_gene: NA; abundance: NA; v_gene: TRBV6-1; j_gene: TRBJ1-1; CDR3aa: CASSEDEWAQNTEAFF; CDR3nt: TGTGCCAGCAGTGAAGATGAGTGGGCCCAGAACACTGAAGCTTTCTTT
d_gene: NA; abundance: NA; v_gene: TRBV6-6; j_gene: TRBJ2-7; CDR3aa: CASSRHRDEQYF; CDR3nt: TGTGCCAGCAGTCGACACAGGGATGAGCAGTACTTC
d_gene: TRBD1; abundance: NA; v_gene: TRBV4-1; j_gene: TRBJ2-7; CDR3aa: CASSPGTGSYEQYF; CDR3nt: TGCGCCAGCAGTCCCGGGACAGGATCCTACGAGCAGTACTTC
d_gene: TRBD1; abundance: NA; v_gene: TRBV6-5; j_gene: TRBJ2-5; CDR3aa: CATSRNRDSAYF; CDR3nt: TGTGCCACTAGCCGGAACCGGGACAGTGCCTACTTC
d_gene: TRBD2; abundance: NA; v_gene: TRBV7-2; j_gene: TRBJ2-1; CDR3aa: CASSSWTSGHFSYNEQFF; CDR3nt: TGTGCCAGCAGCTCTTGGACTAGCGGGCACTTCTCCTACAATGAGCAGTTCTTC
d_gene: TRBD2; abundance: NA; v_gene: TRBV5-4; j_gene: TRBJ2-3; CDR3aa: CASSSGLAGSDTQYF; CDR3nt: TGTGCCAGCAGCTCCGGACTAGCGGGTTCAGATACGCAGTATTTT
d_gene: NA; abundance: NA; v_gene: TRBV5-1; j_gene: TRBJ2-2; CDR3aa: CASSLDTSDTGELFF; CDR3nt: TGCGCCAGCAGCCTGGATACGAGCGACACCGGGGAGCTGTTTTTT
d_gene: NA; abundance: NA; v_gene: TRBV14; j_gene: TRBJ2-7; CDR3aa: CASSQGRGNPLYF; CDR3nt: TGTGCCAGCAGCCAAGGTCGGGGAAACCCATTGTACTTC
d_gene: TRBD2; abundance: NA; v_gene: TRBV10-1; j_gene: TRBJ2-3; CDR3aa: CASSEPGTSGRDTQYF; CDR3nt: TGCGCCAGCAGTGAGCCTGGGACTAGCGGGAGAGATACGCAGTATTTT
d_gene: TRBD1; abundance: NA; v_gene: TRBV5-1; j_gene: TRBJ1-2; CDR3aa: CASSRDSLSPGYTF; CDR3nt: TGCGCCAGCAGCCGGGACAGCCTATCTCCTGGCTACACCTTC
d_gene: NA; abundance: NA; v_gene: TRBV5-8; j_gene: TRBJ2-7; CDR3aa: CASRRGAGAYEQYF; CDR3nt: TGTGCCAGCAGACGGGGGGCTGGGGCCTACGAGCAGTACTTC
d_gene: TRBD2; abundance: NA; v_gene: TRBV6-6; j_gene: TRBJ2-7; CDR3aa: CASVGSGRNNYEQYF; CDR3nt: TGTGCCAGCGTCGGTAGCGGGAGGAATAACTACGAGCAGTACTTC